The rows below give T cell receptor beta chains drawn from one sample of a study of OX40 agonist ivuxolimab in advanced cancers. Produced via immunoSEQ multiplex PCR; TCRdb's table is partial and in-frame only. The table shows approximately 99,000 clones, with about 90% occurring only once. This material consisted of CD4+ or CD8+ T cells sorted from blood, taken in a trial of the OX40 agonist ivuxolimab. The receptors stem from an adult with an advanced solid tumor such as melanoma, head and neck, liver or kidney cancer. CDR3s include the opening cysteine and the closing phenylalanine or tryptophan. A D gene is named only where the DNA matches it firmly. Rows give clone size only sometimes, using once, few, many, or a class for an expanded clone.

V: TRBV29-1
size: NA
J: TRBJ2-7
D: NA
CDR3: CSVGLDYEQYF
DNA: TGCAGCGTTGGTCTGGACTACGAGCAGTACTTC

V: TRBV18
size: once
J: TRBJ1-1
D: TRBD1
CDR3: CASSLTGEGEAFF
DNA: TGTGCCAGCTCACTCACAGGGGAGGGTGAAGCTTTCTTT

V: TRBV7-3
size: NA
J: TRBJ2-2
D: TRBD2
CDR3: CASSFSGGTGELFF
DNA: TGTGCCAGCAGCTTCAGCGGGGGCACCGGGGAGCTGTTTTTT

V: TRBV6-1
size: NA
J: TRBJ2-7
D: NA
CDR3: CASSVSTEQYF
DNA: TGTGCCAGCAGTGTTTCGACGGAGCAGTACTTC

V: TRBV25-1
size: NA
J: TRBJ1-2
D: NA
CDR3: CASSEYTPGMANYGYTF
DNA: TGTGCCAGCAGTGAATATACGCCGGGGATGGCGAACTATGGCTACACCTTC

V: TRBV2
size: few
J: TRBJ1-6
D: NA
CDR3: CASSGDYNSPLHF
DNA: TGTGCCAGCAGTGGGGACTACAATTCACCCCTCCACTTT

V: TRBV19
size: NA
J: TRBJ1-1
D: NA
CDR3: CASREGGTEAFF
DNA: TGTGCCAGTAGGGAGGGCGGGACTGAAGCTTTCTTT

V: TRBV18
size: once
J: TRBJ2-5
D: NA
CDR3: CASSPGPHQETQYF
DNA: TGTGCCAGCTCACCTGGGCCACACCAAGAGACCCAGTACTTC

V: TRBV5-1
size: NA
J: TRBJ2-1
D: NA
CDR3: CASSLDDSSYNEQFF
DNA: TGCGCCAGCAGCTTGGATGACAGCTCCTACAATGAGCAGTTCTTC

V: TRBV2
size: NA
J: TRBJ2-7
D: TRBD2
CDR3: CASSLTSGRITQQYF
DNA: TGTGCCAGCAGCCTAACTAGCGGGAGGATTACCCAGCAGTACTTC

V: TRBV6-5
size: NA
J: TRBJ2-7
D: NA
CDR3: CASSSTGTGTYEQYF
DNA: TGTGCCAGCAGTTCTACAGGGACCGGGACCTACGAGCAGTACTTC

V: TRBV4-2
size: NA
J: TRBJ2-7
D: NA
CDR3: CASSQERRGSYEQYF
DNA: TGTGCCAGCAGCCAAGAGAGAAGGGGCTCCTACGAGCAGTACTTC

V: TRBV7-6
size: few
J: TRBJ1-3
D: NA
CDR3: CASSLAPTSSGNTIYF
DNA: TGTGCCAGCAGCTTAGCTCCGACAAGCTCTGGAAACACCATATATTTT

V: TRBV2
size: NA
J: TRBJ1-1
D: NA
CDR3: CASSEGLSTTEAFF
DNA: TGTGCCAGCAGTGAGGGTCTTTCGACCACTGAAGCTTTCTTT

V: TRBV7-9
size: few
J: TRBJ1-1
D: NA
CDR3: CVYQGRETEAFF
DNA: TGTGTCTACCAGGGAAGGGAGACTGAAGCTTTCTTT

V: TRBV30
size: NA
J: TRBJ2-2
D: NA
CDR3: CAWRRDRNSWTGELFF
DNA: TGTGCCTGGAGGCGGGACCGTAATTCGTGGACCGGGGAGCTGTTTTTT

V: TRBV21-1
size: NA
J: TRBJ1-5
D: NA
CDR3: CASREGGSYQPQHF
DNA: TGTGCCAGCAGGGAAGGGGGCTCGTATCAGCCCCAGCATTTT

V: TRBV6-5
size: NA
J: TRBJ2-7
D: NA
CDR3: CASSQDRTEQYF
DNA: TGTGCCAGCAGCCAAGACAGGACCGAGCAGTACTTC

V: TRBV6-1
size: once
J: TRBJ1-2
D: TRBD1
CDR3: CASSQTGSYGYTF
DNA: TGTGCCAGCAGCCAGACAGGGAGCTATGGCTACACCTTC

V: TRBV2
size: NA
J: TRBJ1-5
D: NA
CDR3: CASNRGGRDQPQHF
DNA: TGTGCCAGCAACCGAGGGGGAAGGGATCAGCCCCAGCATTTT

V: TRBV30
size: NA
J: TRBJ1-3
D: NA
CDR3: CAWRLTGSGNTIYF
DNA: TGTGCCTGGAGGCTAACGGGGAGTGGAAACACCATATATTTT

V: TRBV6-5
size: once
J: TRBJ1-1
D: NA
CDR3: CASTDLGGVTEAFF
DNA: TGTGCCAGCACCGACCTGGGGGGAGTCACTGAAGCTTTCTTT

V: TRBV9
size: NA
J: TRBJ2-1
D: TRBD2
CDR3: CASSGPKIGGSVLSYNEQFF
DNA: TGTGCCAGCAGCGGACCTAAGATTGGCGGGAGTGTTCTCTCCTACAATGAGCAGTTCTTC

V: TRBV5-6
size: once
J: TRBJ2-2
D: NA
CDR3: CASNRGRYGNTGELFF
DNA: TGTGCCAGCAACCGCGGTCGCTATGGGAACACCGGGGAGCTGTTTTTT

V: TRBV6-5
size: NA
J: TRBJ1-2
D: NA
CDR3: CASSYSNVRGNYGYTF
DNA: TGTGCCAGCAGTTACTCGAATGTCCGGGGTAACTATGGCTACACCTTC

V: TRBV13
size: NA
J: TRBJ2-7
D: TRBD2
CDR3: CASSSLLAGGYEQYF
DNA: TGTGCCAGCAGCTCCTTACTAGCGGGGGGCTACGAGCAGTACTTC

V: TRBV28
size: NA
J: TRBJ2-1
D: TRBD2
CDR3: CASSLLGLAGEDEQFF
DNA: TGTGCCAGCAGTTTATTGGGACTAGCGGGAGAGGATGAGCAGTTCTTC

V: TRBV19
size: NA
J: TRBJ2-7
D: TRBD2
CDR3: CASSRAGRDEQYF
DNA: TGTGCCAGTAGTAGGGCAGGGAGGGACGAGCAGTACTTC

V: TRBV7-6
size: NA
J: TRBJ2-3
D: TRBD1
CDR3: CASSPRTGTDTQYF
DNA: TGTGCCAGCAGCCCACGGACAGGGACAGATACGCAGTATTTT

V: TRBV11-2
size: NA
J: TRBJ1-3
D: NA
CDR3: CASSLGRGRVRGNTIYF
DNA: TGTGCCAGCAGCTTAGGAAGAGGCAGGGTCCGTGGAAACACCATATATTTT

V: TRBV7-9
size: once
J: TRBJ2-3
D: NA
CDR3: CASSLTGIADTQYF
DNA: TGTGCCAGCAGCTTGACAGGTATCGCAGATACGCAGTATTTT

V: TRBV5-1
size: NA
J: TRBJ2-7
D: NA
CDR3: CASSLASATLFF
DNA: TGCGCCAGCAGCTTGGCATCGGCCACACTCTTCTTC

V: TRBV5-6
size: NA
J: TRBJ2-7
D: NA
CDR3: CASSLPPWEGAYEQYF
DNA: TGTGCCAGCAGCTTACCCCCCTGGGAAGGAGCCTACGAGCAGTACTTC

V: TRBV30
size: few
J: TRBJ1-5
D: NA
CDR3: CAWSVQGFSNQPQHF
DNA: TGTGCCTGGAGTGTACAGGGATTCAGCAATCAGCCCCAGCATTTT

V: TRBV27
size: NA
J: TRBJ1-1
D: TRBD1
CDR3: CASSFASSAGGVNTEAFF
DNA: TGTGCCAGCAGTTTCGCAAGTAGTGCAGGGGGAGTGAACACTGAAGCTTTCTTT

V: TRBV6-5
size: NA
J: TRBJ2-7
D: TRBD2
CDR3: CATRGAGVYEQYF
DNA: TGTGCCACCCGTGGGGCGGGAGTATACGAGCAGTACTTC

V: TRBV10-3
size: NA
J: TRBJ2-1
D: NA
CDR3: CAISEHVIGPSSYNEQFF
DNA: TGTGCCATCAGTGAGCATGTTATCGGCCCCAGCTCCTACAATGAGCAGTTCTTC

V: TRBV7-3
size: NA
J: TRBJ1-1
D: TRBD1
CDR3: CASSLRTGLRVNTEAFF
DNA: TGTGCCAGCAGCCTCCGGACAGGGCTCAGGGTGAACACTGAAGCTTTCTTT

V: TRBV7-9
size: NA
J: TRBJ1-5
D: NA
CDR3: CASSLAPSNQPQHF
DNA: TGTGCCAGCAGCTTAGCGCCCAGCAATCAGCCCCAGCATTTT

V: TRBV10-3
size: NA
J: TRBJ2-3
D: TRBD2
CDR3: CAISESASGITDTQYF
DNA: TGTGCCATCAGTGAGTCAGCTAGCGGAATTACAGATACGCAGTATTTT

V: TRBV4-1
size: NA
J: TRBJ2-3
D: TRBD2
CDR3: CASSQGNSGSTDTQYF
DNA: TGCGCCAGCAGCCAAGGAAATAGCGGGAGCACAGATACGCAGTATTTT

V: TRBV28
size: NA
J: TRBJ2-7
D: NA
CDR3: CASSPPSIDRIYEQYF
DNA: TGTGCCAGCAGTCCCCCCTCTATCGACAGGATCTACGAGCAGTACTTC